These 20 T cell receptor beta chains originate from one sample sequenced in a study of blood T cell repertoires in COVID-19. Only in-frame clones appear in the TCRdb table, and some are missing; sequencing was by immunoSEQ multiplex PCR. The sample holds just under 250,000 clones, approximately 90% seen once. The sequenced sample consisted of PBMCs or T cells enriched from blood (not recorded which). The receptors come from a woman younger than 45 who had recovered from COVID-19.

This clone was seen once. V gene TRBV7-9 combines with J gene TRBJ1-1; 7 nucleotides agree with TRBD1. V was pared by 5 bases and J by 1 base, with 4 bases of the junction left unmatched. From germline, CDR1 is SEHNR and CDR2 FQNEAQ (reference sequence). The CDR3 loop spans 14 amino acids. CDR3 in DNA: TGTGCCAGCAGCCGGGACAGCCCGAACACTGAAGCTTTCTTT. Its protein is CASSRDSPNTEAFF.

This clone has just one count. The rearrangement joins TRBV5-4 to TRBJ2-2; 9 nucleotides match TRBD2. The CDR3 totals 17 residues. Germline V gives CDR1 SGHNT, CDR2 YYREEE (reference sequence). V shed 0 bases, J shed 0 bases, and the junction held 3 bases outside the gene matches. The chain's CDR3 is CASSLGLAETNTGELFF. Written as DNA, the CDR3 is TGTGCCAGCAGCTTGGGACTAGCGGAGACGAACACCGGGGAGCTGTTTTTT. Variable domain in full (rest from reference TRBV5-4 and TRBJ2-2): ETGVTQSPTHLIKTRGQQVTLRCSSQSGHNTVSWYQQALGQGPQFIFQYYREEENGRGNFPPRFSGLQFPNYSSELNVNALELDDSALYLCASSLGLAETNTGELFFGEGSRLTVL.

The V gene is TRBV7-3, the J gene TRBJ2-1, with a tentative D call TRBD2 (7 bases). Trimming cost V 1 base and J 7 bases, with 17 bases left between them. The CDR3 extends over 16 amino acids. CDR1 SGHTA and CDR2 FQGTGA come from the germline V gene. This CDR3 is CASSLRGLAELNEQFF. The CDR3 nucleotides read TGTGCCAGCAGCTTAAGGGGGCTAGCGGAACTGAATGAGCAGTTCTTC.

The V call is TRBV4-3, the J call TRBJ2-7, with 8 bases matching TRBD1. J was trimmed by 5 bases and V by 0 bases; bases with no gene match: 6. Germline V gene sequence: CDR1 LGHNA, CDR2 YSLEER. This CDR3 has 15 residues. The CDR3 sequence: CASSQEGGRGHEQYF. Here the CDR3 DNA reads TGCGCCAGCAGCCAAGAAGGGGGCAGGGGGCACGAGCAGTACTTC.

The chain combines TRBV2 with TRBJ1-1; D perhaps matches TRBD1 (5 bases). The germline V and J ends were trimmed by 5 bases and 0 bases, with 22 bases remaining between them. CDR3 length: 18 amino acids. Germline V gene data show CDR1 as SNHLY and CDR2 as FYNNEI. The CDR3 is CASSLNPQGLGMNTEAFF. CDR3 DNA sequence: TGTGCCAGCAGTTTAAACCCTCAGGGTTTAGGAATGAACACTGAAGCTTTCTTT.

This chain uses TRBV9 with TRBJ2-2; 12 positions agree with TRBD1. Trimming at V came to 3 bases and at J to 5 bases, leaving 8 bases not matched to a gene. This CDR3 comprises 17 residues. Germline CDR1 and CDR2: SGDLS and YYNGEE. CDR3 protein: CASSGPLGQGATGELFF. DNA for the CDR3: TGTGCCAGCAGCGGACCCCTGGGACAGGGGGCGACCGGGGAGCTGTTTTTT.

The chain carries TRBV19 and TRBJ2-3; a possible D gene is TRBD2 (5 bases). CDR1 LNHDA and CDR2 SQIVND come from the germline V gene (reference sequence). V lost 3 bases to trimming and J lost 0 bases, with 10 bases between them. There are 15 residues in the CDR3. The CDR3 protein is CASSMAGPSTDTQYF. The CDR3 DNA reads TGTGCCAGTAGTATGGCGGGTCCTAGCACAGATACGCAGTATTTT.

The gene calls are TRBV6-2 or TRBV6-3 and TRBJ1-1; D might be TRBD1 (5 bases). The CDR3 length is 14 residues. The V and J ends lost 2 bases and 3 bases respectively, with 10 bases between them. From germline, CDR1 is MNHEY and CDR2 SVGEGT. The CDR3 DNA follows: TGTGCCAGCAGTTACCAGGGTATGGACACTGAAGCTTTCTTT. Amino acid sequence: CASSYQGMDTEAFF.

This clone appeared once. The CDR3 protein is CASGTELFGELFF. The CDR3 nucleotides are TGTGCCAGTGGGACAGAGCTATTTGGGGAGCTGTTTTTT. The V and J genes are TRBV19 and TRBJ2-2, with 7 bases matching TRBD1. Trimming at V came to 8 bases and at J to 8 bases, leaving 8 bases not matched to a gene. From germline, CDR1 is LNHDA and CDR2 SQIVND (reference sequence). The CDR3 length is 13 residues.

This rearrangement joins TRBV28 to TRBJ2-3; 7 nucleotides agree with TRBD2. The V segment lost 3 bases and the J segment 4 bases; nucleotides outside the gene matches: 13. Germline V gene data show CDR1 as MDHEN and CDR2 as SYDVKM. This CDR3 is 17 amino acids long. The CDR3 sequence: CASSFGGSGVGADTQYF. DNA of the CDR3: TGTGCCAGCAGTTTCGGCGGGAGTGGCGTCGGGGCAGATACGCAGTATTTT.

The chain combines TRBV19 with TRBJ2-5, with 9 bases fitting TRBD2. After removal of 0 bases from V and 5 bases from J, the junction contained 13 bases not matched to a gene. CDR3 length: 18 residues. The V gene's germline CDR1 is LNHDA and CDR2 SQIVND (reference sequence). In DNA form, the CDR3 reads TGTGCCAGTAGTATAGATTCGGGGACCGGGACTAGCAGGGAGACCCAGTACTTC. Translating it yields CASSIDSGTGTSRETQYF.

This chain uses TRBV30 with TRBJ1-2; a possible D gene is TRBD1 (6 bases). Germline V CDR1 and CDR2: GTSNPN, SVGIG (reference sequence). The CDR3 runs 13 residues. V dropped 4 bases and J dropped 1 base, with 10 bases sitting between them. CDR3 in DNA: TGTGCCTGGAAACAGGGCTTTAACTATGGCTACACCTTC. Protein: CAWKQGFNYGYTF.

The J gene is TRBJ1-2, the V gene TRBV10-3, with D unclear. The V end lost 2 bases, the J end lost 6 bases, and 10 bases lay between the germline ends. Germline V gives CDR1 ENHRY, CDR2 SYGVKD. The CDR3 has 13 residues. The CDR3 spells CAISEGREDGYTF. The DNA of the CDR3 is TGTGCCATCAGTGAGGGGAGAGAGGATGGCTACACCTTC.

This clone was seen a single time. The rearrangement links TRBV12-3 or TRBV12-4 to TRBJ2-1; D is uncertain. V was shortened by 3 bases and J by 8 bases, with 8 bases between the two germline ends. This CDR3 comprises 12 residues. The CDR3 sequence: CASSFLGYEQFF. As DNA, the CDR3 is TGTGCCAGCAGTTTTCTAGGCTATGAGCAGTTCTTC.

The chain carries TRBV7-9 and TRBJ1-2, with 7 bases identical to TRBD1. With V trimmed by 5 bases and J by 0 bases, 12 bases remained unmatched. The CDR3 length is 17 residues. Germline values: CDR1 SEHNR, CDR2 FQNEAQ (reference sequence). CDR3 DNA: TGTGCCAGCAGCCATACTGGGACAGCCGACCCTAACTATGGCTACACCTTC. This sequence encodes CASSHTGTADPNYGYTF.

This clone was seen a single time. The V call is TRBV28, the J call TRBJ2-7, with D possibly being TRBD2 (6 bases). CDR1 is MDHEN, CDR2 SYDVKM, per germline. The length of the CDR3 is 14 residues. The V and J ends lost 9 bases and 0 bases respectively, with 15 bases between them. In DNA, the CDR3 is TGTGCCAGTACCTGGTCTAGCGACTCCTACGAGCAGTACTTC. Its translation: CASTWSSDSYEQYF.

The chain links TRBV18 to TRBJ2-4; D possibly corresponds to TRBD1 (5 bases). Germline V CDR1 and CDR2: KGHSH, LQKENI. The CDR3 is 17 amino acids. Trimming took 1 base from V and 1 from J, leaving 14 bases between them. The CDR3 loop reads CASSPLLGDSAKNIQYF. As DNA, the CDR3 is TGTGCCAGCTCACCACTCCTAGGGGATTCGGCCAAAAACATTCAGTACTTC.

The chain links TRBV18 to TRBJ1-1; D is uncertain. Germline CDR1 and CDR2: KGHSH and LQKENI. V shed 1 base and J shed 0 bases, with 9 bases lying between them. The CDR3 spans 15 residues. CDR3 sequence (DNA): TGTGCCAGCTCACCACAAAGGAGACTGAACACTGAAGCTTTCTTT. This translates into CASSPQRRLNTEAFF.

This chain uses TRBV9 with TRBJ2-7; D possibly corresponds to TRBD2 (7 bases). Deletions cut 4 bases from V and 1 base from J, with 15 bases between. The CDR3 runs 15 residues. The germline V gene has CDR1 SGDLS and CDR2 YYNGEE. The DNA of the CDR3 is TGTGCCAGCAGCCCTCGGGGGGCGGCTTCCTACGAGCAGTACTTC. Translated, it gives CASSPRGAASYEQYF.

This rearrangement joins TRBV10-3 to TRBJ2-5; 7 nucleotides align to TRBD1. V was clipped by 9 bases and J by 4 bases; unmatched bases: 5. CDR1 is ENHRY and CDR2 is SYGVKD in the germline V gene. The CDR3 runs to 12 residues. This CDR3 reads CAIGGRGETQYF. In DNA, the CDR3 is TGTGCCATAGGGGGCCGGGGAGAGACCCAGTACTTC.